Listed here are 15 T cell receptor beta chains from one sample, sequenced in a study of PD-1 blockade in mismatch repair-deficient tumors. Assay used: immunoSEQ multiplex PCR; TCRdb lists only in-frame clones, some missing. The table records more than 40,000 clones, around 80% of them present only once. The sequencing here drew on peripheral blood, taken 4 weeks after starting pembrolizumab. The origin of the receptors is an adult with mismatch repair-deficient cancer.

The chain uses TRBV5-6 and TRBJ2-7, with 7 positions matching TRBD1. CDR1 and CDR2 from the germline V gene are SGHDT and YYEEEE. J was trimmed by 7 bases and V by 3 bases; bases with no gene match: 19. The CDR3 is 17 amino acids. The CDR3 coding sequence is TGTGCCAGCAGCTACCGACAGGGTGTAGGGACGCGCGTAGAGCAGTACTTC. Protein sequence: CASSYRQGVGTRVEQYF.

The chain is built from TRBV5-5 and TRBJ2-3, with 10 bases matching TRBD2. CDR1 and CDR2 (germline): SGHKS, YYEKEE (reference sequence). The CDR3 contains 16 residues. V shed 3 bases, J shed 0 bases, and the junction held 4 bases outside the gene matches. CDR3 amino acids: CASSSRTSGSTDTQYF. The CDR3 DNA reads as TGTGCCAGCAGCTCCAGGACTAGCGGTAGCACAGATACGCAGTATTTT.

The chain joins TRBV11-2 to TRBJ1-4; 7 nucleotides line up with TRBD1. J lost 0 bases, V lost 8 bases, and 9 bases had no gene match. CDR1 SGHAT and CDR2 FQNNGV come from the germline V gene. This CDR3 contains 16 residues. The CDR3 bases are TGTGCCAGCGCATGGGACAGTCGTTCAACTAATGAAAAACTGTTTTTT. It codes for CASAWDSRSTNEKLFF.

This chain uses TRBV27 with TRBJ1-5; D gene uncertain. Trimming shortened V by 2 bases and J by 7 bases, and 9 bases separated the two germline ends. The CDR3 is 13 residues long. Germline CDR1 is MNHEY and CDR2 is SMNVEV (reference sequence). The CDR3 coding sequence is TGTGCCAGCAGTTTAAATACTAACCAGCCCCAGCATTTT. Translated, it gives CASSLNTNQPQHF.

This chain connects TRBV5-1 to TRBJ1-4, with TRBD1 matching over 8 bases. Germline assignment: CDR1 SGHRS and CDR2 YFSETQ. Trimming took 4 bases from V and 4 from J; bases not matched to a gene: 9. The CDR3 runs to 16 residues. CDR3 residues: CASSPGQVGGNEKLFF. CDR3 nucleotide sequence: TGCGCCAGCAGCCCGGGACAGGTTGGCGGTAATGAAAAACTGTTTTTT.

The chain employs TRBV6-1 and TRBJ2-7; D remains ambiguous. The V gene lost 2 bases and the J gene lost 12 bases, with 26 bases spanning the gap. Germline values: CDR1 MNHNS, CDR2 SASEGT. CDR3 length equals 16 residues. The CDR3 DNA is TGTGCCAGCAGTGAAACGTCTTTTCTACTCATTTCTTTTCGGTACTTC. This gives the protein CASSETSFLLISFRYF.

The chain combines TRBV5-4 with TRBJ2-1; TRBD2 might be the D (5 bases). The V gene lost 4 bases and the J gene lost 9 bases, with 17 bases spanning the gap. This CDR3 contains 14 residues. Per the germline V gene, CDR1 is SGHNT and CDR2 is YYREEE (reference sequence). The CDR3 nucleotides read TGTGCCAGCAGCCCCGAGGGCCACCGGGGTGAGCAGTTCTTC. Translating it yields CASSPEGHRGEQFF.

The gene calls are TRBV4-3 and TRBJ2-1; the match to TRBD1 covers 12 bases. J was trimmed by 7 bases and V by 0 bases; bases with no gene match: 4. Germline assignment: CDR1 LGHNA and CDR2 YSLEER. The CDR3 sequence is 16 residues long. This CDR3 reads CASSQELGQGANEQFF. As DNA, the CDR3 is TGCGCCAGCAGCCAAGAACTGGGACAGGGGGCGAATGAGCAGTTCTTC.

This chain links TRBV19 with TRBJ2-1; 10 bases map to TRBD2. The germline CDR1 and CDR2 sequences are LNHDA and SQIVND (reference sequence). CDR3 size: 17 residues. After removal of 4 bases from V and 4 bases from J, the junction contained 10 bases not matched to a gene. CDR3 sequence: CASSSPPGLALYNEQFF. The CDR3 DNA follows: TGTGCCAGTAGTAGCCCCCCGGGACTAGCGCTTTACAATGAGCAGTTCTTC.

This chain uses TRBV11-1 with TRBJ2-2; unclear D gene. V gave up 5 bases and J gave up 4 bases, with 8 bases separating them. Per germline, CDR1 SGHAT and CDR2 FQDESV (reference sequence). This CDR3 has 13 residues. The CDR3 nucleotides read TGTGCCAGCAGCAGAGATTTCACCGGGGAGCTGTTTTTT. This translates into CASSRDFTGELFF.

V usage is TRBV11-3 and J usage is TRBJ2-1; D remains unclear. The CDR3 has 14 residues. Germline V gene data show CDR1 as SGHNT and CDR2 as YENEEA. Deletions cut 4 bases from V and 5 bases from J, with 12 bases between. The CDR3 spells CASSSRTVNNEQFF. The CDR3, as DNA: TGTGCCAGCAGCTCCCGGACCGTAAACAATGAGCAGTTCTTC.

The rearrangement joins TRBV4-3 to TRBJ2-1; no firm D call. The length of the CDR3 is 16 residues. Germline CDR1 is LGHNA and CDR2 is YSLEER. Between the trimmed V and J ends, which lost 0 bases and 4 bases, there was a span of 13 bases. As DNA, the CDR3 is TGCGCCAGCAGCCAAGATTGGGTACAGCCTTACAATGAGCAGTTCTTC. This sequence encodes CASSQDWVQPYNEQFF.

The V gene is TRBV6-1, the J gene TRBJ2-7; 12 positions match TRBD2. Germline CDR1 MNHNS, CDR2 SASEGT. After removal of 4 bases from V and 12 bases from J, the junction contained 16 bases not matched to a gene. This CDR3 is built from 16 residues. In nucleotides, the CDR3 is TGTGCCAGCAGTGTCCAAGTCTCGACTAGCGGGGGCCCTCGGTACTTC. It specifies CASSVQVSTSGGPRYF.

A few counts support this clone. The chain combines TRBV5-5 with TRBJ2-2; D unresolved. Germline V gives CDR1 SGHKS, CDR2 YYEKEE (reference sequence). Trimming shortened V by 4 bases and J by 8 bases, and 12 bases separated the two germline ends. The CDR3 is 13 residues long. The CDR3 DNA sequence: TGTGCCAGCAGCCCCCAAAGTGGGGGGGAGCTGTTTTTT. The encoded protein is CASSPQSGGELFF.

The chain links TRBV5-1 to TRBJ1-4, with 11 bases fitting TRBD1. Trimming removed 2 bases from V and 2 bases from J; junction bases left unmatched: 2. Germline CDR1 reads SGHRS; CDR2 reads YFSETQ. The CDR3 totals 16 residues. DNA of the CDR3: TGCGCCAGCAGCTTTGGACAGGGGGCCACTAATGAAAAACTGTTTTTT. Protein: CASSFGQGATNEKLFF.